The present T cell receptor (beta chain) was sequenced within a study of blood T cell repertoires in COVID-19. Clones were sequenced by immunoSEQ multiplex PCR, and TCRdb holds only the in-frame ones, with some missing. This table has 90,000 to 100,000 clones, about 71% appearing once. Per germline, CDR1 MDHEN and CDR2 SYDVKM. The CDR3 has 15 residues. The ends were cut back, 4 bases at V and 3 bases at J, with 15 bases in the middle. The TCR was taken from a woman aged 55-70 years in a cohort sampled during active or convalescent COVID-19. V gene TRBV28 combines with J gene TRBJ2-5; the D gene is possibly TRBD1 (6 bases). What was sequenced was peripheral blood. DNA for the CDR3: TGTGCCAGCAGTTGGGAAGGTTCAGGGGAAGAGACCCAGTACTTC. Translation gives CASSWEGSGEETQYF.